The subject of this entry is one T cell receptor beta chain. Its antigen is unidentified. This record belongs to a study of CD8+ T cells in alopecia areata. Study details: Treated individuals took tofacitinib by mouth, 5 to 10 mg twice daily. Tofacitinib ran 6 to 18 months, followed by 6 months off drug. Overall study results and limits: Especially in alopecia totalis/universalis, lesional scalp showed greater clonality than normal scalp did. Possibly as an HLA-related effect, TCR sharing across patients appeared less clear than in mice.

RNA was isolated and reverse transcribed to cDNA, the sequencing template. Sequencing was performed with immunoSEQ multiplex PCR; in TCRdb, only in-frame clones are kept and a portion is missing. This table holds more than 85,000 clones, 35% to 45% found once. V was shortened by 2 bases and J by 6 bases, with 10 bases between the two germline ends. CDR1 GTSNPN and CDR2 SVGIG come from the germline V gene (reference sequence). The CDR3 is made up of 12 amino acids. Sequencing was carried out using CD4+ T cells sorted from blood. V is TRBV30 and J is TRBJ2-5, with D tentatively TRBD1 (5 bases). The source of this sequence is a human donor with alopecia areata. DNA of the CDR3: TGTGCCTGGAGTCAGGGAAAGAAGACCCAGTACTTC. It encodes CAWSQGKKTQYF.